Below, 3 T cell receptor beta chains from the same sample are listed, as sequenced in a study of T cells in Graves' hyperthyroidism and ophthalmopathy (dated by TCRdb to about 2019). Libraries were prepared through multiplex PCR. These reads were obtained on an Illumina HiSeq 2000. The TCR beta CDR3 regions were amplified from the RNA transcripts. A first-round RT-PCR of the TCR CDR3 used the HTBI primer set with the Qiagen OneStep RT-PCR kit. TCRdb cleaned the public reads at Q25 with fastp, built clones with MiXCR and kept in-frame beta chains. Rows with a matching CDR3 protein are joined into one entry that keeps the most common DNA and genes. This sample has hundreds of thousands of distinct CDR3 sequences in its table, and roughly 14% of those were observed once. The top ten hold around 7.7% of the sample. Sequencing used blood. These receptor sequences come from a woman aged 18-35 years with Graves' hyperthyroidism.

In this sample, this clonotype turned up many times. The chain joins TRBV18 to TRBJ2-1; D may match TRBD1 or TRBD2 (6 bases each). Trimming shortened V by 0 bases and J by 7 bases, and 10 bases separated the two germline ends. The CDR3 contains 14 residues. Germline values: CDR1 KGHSH, CDR2 LQKENI. CDR3 loop: CASSPPVGGNEQFF. CDR3 sequence (DNA): TGTGCCAGCTCACCACCCGTAGGGGGGAATGAGCAGTTCTTC.

This clonotype was observed many times. Being one base from a much bigger clone, this may be a read error. The V gene is TRBV11-2, the J gene TRBJ2-7, with 9 positions matching TRBD2. The CDR3 runs 14 residues. V dropped 3 bases and J dropped 2; count of bases not matched to a gene: 2. From germline, CDR1 is SGHAT and CDR2 FQNNGV. The CDR3 loop is CASSFSGSTYEQYF. As DNA, the CDR3 is TGTGCCAGCAGCTTTAGCGGGAGCACCTACGAGCAGTACTTC.

There are many counts of this clonotype. The chain recombines TRBV5-1 with TRBJ2-5; TRBD1 is a possible D gene (5 bases). The CDR3 runs 15 residues. Trimming took 0 bases from V and 1 from J, leaving 10 bases between them. The germline gives CDR1 SGHRS, CDR2 YFSETQ. The CDR3 DNA reads as TGCGCCAGCAGCTTGGGAAGGGGCCCCCAAGAGACCCAGTACTTC. Translating gives CASSLGRGPQETQYF.